This T cell receptor beta chain derives from a study of T cell responses to AZD1222 COVID-19 vaccine. Study in general: Doses given second, at about 4 or about 12 weeks, were pooled. Study-wide results and caveats: Dominant CD4 TCR responses targeted spike regions 160-218 and 743-854. Just 5 or 6 AZD1222 recipients tested seropositive at baseline.

Turning to this clone: What it binds is unknown.

This CDR3 spans 13 amino acids. The ends were cut back, 4 bases at V and 2 bases at J, with 9 bases in the middle. In germline, CDR1 is LGHDT, CDR2 YNNKEL (reference sequence). Profiled with immunoSEQ multiplex PCR; TCRdb holds only in-frame clones, not every one. This table holds approximately 74,000 clones, 80% to 90% found once. The input for sequencing was peripheral blood, taken on day 0 of AZD1222 vaccination. The receptor's source is an adult in good health. The chain uses TRBV3-1 (or the pseudogene TRBV3-2) and TRBJ2-7; D unresolved. CDR3 coding DNA: TGTGCCAGCAGCCCCCGGACCACCTACGAGCAGTACTTC. Its translation is CASSPRTTYEQYF.